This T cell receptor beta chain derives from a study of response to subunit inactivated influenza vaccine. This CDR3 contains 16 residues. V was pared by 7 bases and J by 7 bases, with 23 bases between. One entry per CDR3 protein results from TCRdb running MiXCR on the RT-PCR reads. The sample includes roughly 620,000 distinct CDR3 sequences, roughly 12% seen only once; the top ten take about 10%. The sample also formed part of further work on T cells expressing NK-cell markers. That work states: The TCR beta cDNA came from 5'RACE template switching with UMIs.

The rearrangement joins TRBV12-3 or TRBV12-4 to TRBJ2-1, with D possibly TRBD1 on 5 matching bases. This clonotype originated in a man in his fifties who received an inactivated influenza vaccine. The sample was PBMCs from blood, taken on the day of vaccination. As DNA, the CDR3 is TGTGCCAGCACCACCTCCGTGGGCAGGGCAGGGAATGAGCAGTTCTTC. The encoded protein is CASTTSVGRAGNEQFF.